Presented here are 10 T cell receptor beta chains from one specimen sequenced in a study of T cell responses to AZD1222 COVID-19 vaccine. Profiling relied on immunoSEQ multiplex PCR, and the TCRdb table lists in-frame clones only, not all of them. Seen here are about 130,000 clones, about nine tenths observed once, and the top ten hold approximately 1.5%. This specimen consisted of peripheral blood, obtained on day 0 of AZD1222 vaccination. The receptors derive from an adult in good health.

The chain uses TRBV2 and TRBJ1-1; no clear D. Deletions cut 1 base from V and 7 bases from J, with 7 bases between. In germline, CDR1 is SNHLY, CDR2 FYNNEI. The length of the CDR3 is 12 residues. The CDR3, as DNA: TGTGCCAGCAGTGAAGGCCCGTATGAAGCTTTCTTT. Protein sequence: CASSEGPYEAFF.

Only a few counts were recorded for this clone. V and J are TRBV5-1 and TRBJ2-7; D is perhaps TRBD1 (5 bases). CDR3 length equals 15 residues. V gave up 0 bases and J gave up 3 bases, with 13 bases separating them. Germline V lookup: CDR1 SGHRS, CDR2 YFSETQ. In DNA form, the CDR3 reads TGCGCCAGCAGCTTGGCCTCGGTGGGGCTCTACGAGCAGTACTTC. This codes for CASSLASVGLYEQYF.

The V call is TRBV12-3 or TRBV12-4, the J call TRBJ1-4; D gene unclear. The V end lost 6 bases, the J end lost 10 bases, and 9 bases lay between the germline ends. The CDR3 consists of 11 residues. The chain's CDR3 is CASRYMGKLFF. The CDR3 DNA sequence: TGTGCCAGCAGATATATGGGAAAACTGTTTTTT.

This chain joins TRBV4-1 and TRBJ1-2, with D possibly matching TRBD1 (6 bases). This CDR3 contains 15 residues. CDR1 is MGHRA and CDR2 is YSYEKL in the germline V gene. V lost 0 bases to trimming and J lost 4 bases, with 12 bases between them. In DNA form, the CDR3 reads TGCGCCAGCAGCCAAGAGCAGGGGCTTGGCTATGGCTACACCTTC. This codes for CASSQEQGLGYGYTF.

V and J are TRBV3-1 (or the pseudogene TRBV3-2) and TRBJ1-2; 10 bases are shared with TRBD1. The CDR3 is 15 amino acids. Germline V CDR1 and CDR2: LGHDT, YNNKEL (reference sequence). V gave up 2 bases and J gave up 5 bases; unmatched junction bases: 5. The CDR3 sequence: CASSQSPGQGYGYTF. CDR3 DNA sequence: TGTGCCAGCAGCCAATCTCCGGGACAGGGGTATGGCTACACCTTC.

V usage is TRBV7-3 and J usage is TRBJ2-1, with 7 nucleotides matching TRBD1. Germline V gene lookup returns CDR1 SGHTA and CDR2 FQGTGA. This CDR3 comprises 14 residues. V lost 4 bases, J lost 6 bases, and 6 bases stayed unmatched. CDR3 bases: TGTGCCAGCAGCTACCAGACAGGGTCCAATGAGCAGTTCTTC. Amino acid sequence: CASSYQTGSNEQFF.

The CDR3 loop is CASSFDGVGRGDYGYTF. DNA for the CDR3: TGTGCCAGCAGTTTCGATGGGGTTGGCCGGGGAGACTATGGCTACACCTTC. The rearrangement uses TRBV28 and TRBJ1-2; D remains unclear. V was trimmed by 3 bases and J by 3 bases, leaving 20 bases between them. CDR3 length equals 17 residues. Germline V gene lookup returns CDR1 MDHEN and CDR2 SYDVKM.

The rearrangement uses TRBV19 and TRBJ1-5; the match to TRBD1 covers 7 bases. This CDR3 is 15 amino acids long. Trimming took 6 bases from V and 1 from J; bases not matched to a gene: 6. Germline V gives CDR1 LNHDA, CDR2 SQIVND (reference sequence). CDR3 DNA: TGTGCCAGTAGCCCGACAGGGAGAAGCAATCAGCCCCAGCATTTT. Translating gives CASSPTGRSNQPQHF.

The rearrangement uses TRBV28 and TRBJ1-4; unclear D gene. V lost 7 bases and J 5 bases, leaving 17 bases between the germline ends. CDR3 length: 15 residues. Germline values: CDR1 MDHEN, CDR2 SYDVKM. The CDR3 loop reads CASTPGGSGNEKLFF. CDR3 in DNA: TGTGCCAGCACCCCGGGCGGGTCCGGGAATGAAAAACTGTTTTTT.

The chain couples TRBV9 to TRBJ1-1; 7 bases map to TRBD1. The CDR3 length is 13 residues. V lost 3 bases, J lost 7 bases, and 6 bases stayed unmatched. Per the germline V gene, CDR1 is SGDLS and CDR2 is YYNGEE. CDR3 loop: CASSARQGSEAFF. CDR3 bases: TGTGCCAGCAGCGCCAGACAGGGTAGTGAAGCTTTCTTT.